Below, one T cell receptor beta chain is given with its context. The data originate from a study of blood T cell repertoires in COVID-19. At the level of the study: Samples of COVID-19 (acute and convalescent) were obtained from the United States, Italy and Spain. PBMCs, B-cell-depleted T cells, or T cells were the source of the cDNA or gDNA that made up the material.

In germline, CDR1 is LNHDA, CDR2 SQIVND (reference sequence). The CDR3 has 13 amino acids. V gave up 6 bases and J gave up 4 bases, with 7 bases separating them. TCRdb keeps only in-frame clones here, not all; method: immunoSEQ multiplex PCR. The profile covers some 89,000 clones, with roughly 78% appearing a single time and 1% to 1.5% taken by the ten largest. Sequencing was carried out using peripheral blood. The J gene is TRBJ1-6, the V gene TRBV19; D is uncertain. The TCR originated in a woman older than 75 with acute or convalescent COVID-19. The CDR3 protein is CASRAGYNSPLHF. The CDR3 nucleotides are TGTGCCAGTAGGGCAGGATATAATTCACCCCTCCACTTT.